A selection of T cell receptor beta chains follows, all from one sample in a study of a mutant IDH1 vaccine in newly diagnosed glioma. Produced via immunoSEQ multiplex PCR; TCRdb's table is partial and in-frame only. Of about 40,000 clones listed, about 89% are singletons. Their antigens are not known. The material was PBMCs, obtained from a glioma patient whose treatment included an IDH1 peptide vaccine. Receptor source: a man aged 50 to 59 with glioma. The CDR3 runs from the conserved cysteine through the conserved F or W. The D gene is left open where the match is weak. The size of a clone is reported for some rows only, either as once, few or many, or as a class for expanded clones.

d_gene	v_gene	j_gene	abundance	CDR3aa	CDR3nt
NA	TRBV5-1	TRBJ1-2	NA	CATQARGGTGYTF	TGCGCCACTCAGGCGCGGGGAGGGACTGGCTACACCTTC
TRBD1	TRBV9	TRBJ1-1	NA	CASGTGPNTEAFF	TGTGCCAGCGGGACAGGACCGAACACTGAAGCTTTCTTT
NA	TRBV18	TRBJ1-2	NA	CASSQGSDYGYTF	TGTGCCAGCTCTCAAGGATCCGACTATGGCTACACCTTC
NA	TRBV7-9	TRBJ1-1	NA	CASSFSWSVEGNTEAFF	TGTGCCAGCAGCTTCTCGTGGAGTGTGGAGGGGAACACTGAAGCTTTCTTT
TRBD1	TRBV14	TRBJ1-6	few	CASSQSGGSSPLHF	TGTGCCAGCAGCCAATCAGGGGGCAGTTCACCCCTCCACTTT
TRBD1	TRBV5-1	TRBJ1-1	NA	CASSLASGQKEAFF	TGCGCCAGCAGCTTGGCCTCGGGACAGAAAGAGGCTTTCTTT
NA	TRBV30	TRBJ1-4	NA	CAWSAPGRLNEKLFF	TGTGCCTGGAGTGCCCCGGGGAGGTTGAATGAAAAACTGTTTTTT
TRBD1	TRBV5-8	TRBJ1-4	NA	CASSLGTGVDEKLFF	TGTGCCAGCAGCCTGGGGACAGGGGTTGATGAAAAACTGTTTTTT
TRBD1	TRBV27	TRBJ2-7	NA	CASSFIPPGQEQFYEQYF	TGTGCCAGCAGTTTCATACCGCCGGGACAGGAACAATTCTACGAGCAGTACTTC
NA	TRBV27	TRBJ2-5	NA	CASSSRRDLQETQYF	TGTGCCAGCAGTTCCCGCCGGGACCTTCAAGAGACCCAGTACTTC
TRBD1	TRBV6-1	TRBJ2-7	NA	CASSDPPGQGANEQYF	TGTGCCAGCAGTGACCCACCGGGACAGGGGGCCAACGAGCAGTACTTC
NA	TRBV2	TRBJ1-5	NA	CASSDDLNQPQHF	TGTGCCAGCAGTGATGACCTTAATCAGCCCCAGCATTTT
NA	TRBV21-1	TRBJ2-4	NA	CASSNGQGFWIQYF	TGTGCCAGCAGCAACGGACAGGGTTTTTGGATTCAGTACTTC
TRBD2	TRBV4-2	TRBJ2-1	NA	CASSQEGPSGDPYNEQFF	TGTGCCAGCAGCCAAGAGGGGCCTAGCGGGGATCCCTACAATGAGCAGTTCTTC
TRBD1	TRBV6-1	TRBJ1-6	NA	CASSDPGTGGDSPLHF	TGTGCCAGCAGTGATCCTGGGACAGGGGGGGATTCACCCCTCCACTTT
TRBD1	TRBV9	TRBJ1-6	once	CASSVGTGGGSPLHF	TGTGCCAGCAGCGTAGGTACAGGGGGGGGATCACCCCTCCACTTT
TRBD2	TRBV5-1	TRBJ2-5	NA	CASEGLAGTETQYF	TGCGCCAGCGAGGGACTAGCGGGGACGGAGACCCAGTACTTC
NA	TRBV7-2	TRBJ2-5	NA	CASSLAGLQETQYF	TGTGCCAGCAGCTTAGCGGGGCTGCAAGAGACCCAGTACTTC
TRBD1	TRBV28	TRBJ1-1	NA	CASSSGQGGGAFF	TGTGCCAGCAGTTCTGGACAGGGGGGGGGAGCTTTCTTT
NA	TRBV6-1	TRBJ2-7	NA	CASSPTRPSNYEQYF	TGTGCCAGCAGCCCCACTAGACCTTCAAACTACGAGCAGTACTTC
NA	TRBV9	TRBJ1-2	NA	CASSGRGTGYTF	TGTGCCAGCAGCGGAAGGGGGACTGGCTACACCTTC
NA	TRBV9	TRBJ2-1	NA	CASSVGRVRDEQFF	TGTGCCAGCAGCGTAGGAAGGGTAAGGGATGAGCAGTTCTTC
TRBD2	TRBV10-2	TRBJ2-1	NA	CASSEGGLAGGGCVF	TGCGCCAGCAGTGAGGGGGGACTAGCGGGAGGGGGGTGTGTCTTC
NA	TRBV5-6	TRBJ1-1	once	CASSLRGEFTEAFF	TGTGCCAGCAGCTTGAGGGGAGAGTTCACTGAAGCTTTCTTT